This T cell receptor (beta chain) comes out of a study of control samples from healthy donors and cancer patients. The protocol was immunoSEQ multiplex PCR, while the TCRdb copy is restricted to in-frame clones and leaves out a portion. The sample records about 170,000 clones, just under 95% being singletons. V was shortened by 4 bases and J by 9 bases, with 22 bases between the two germline ends. From germline, CDR1 is SGHDT and CDR2 YYEEEE. This CDR3 spans 15 amino acids. The sequenced sample was blood. The receptor comes from a woman in her fifties or sixties in good health. J is TRBJ1-2 and V is TRBV5-6; D remains ambiguous. In DNA form, the CDR3 reads TGTGCCAGCAGCCGGGGATTGCCAGATGAAATCAGCTACACCTTC. Residues: CASSRGLPDEISYTF.